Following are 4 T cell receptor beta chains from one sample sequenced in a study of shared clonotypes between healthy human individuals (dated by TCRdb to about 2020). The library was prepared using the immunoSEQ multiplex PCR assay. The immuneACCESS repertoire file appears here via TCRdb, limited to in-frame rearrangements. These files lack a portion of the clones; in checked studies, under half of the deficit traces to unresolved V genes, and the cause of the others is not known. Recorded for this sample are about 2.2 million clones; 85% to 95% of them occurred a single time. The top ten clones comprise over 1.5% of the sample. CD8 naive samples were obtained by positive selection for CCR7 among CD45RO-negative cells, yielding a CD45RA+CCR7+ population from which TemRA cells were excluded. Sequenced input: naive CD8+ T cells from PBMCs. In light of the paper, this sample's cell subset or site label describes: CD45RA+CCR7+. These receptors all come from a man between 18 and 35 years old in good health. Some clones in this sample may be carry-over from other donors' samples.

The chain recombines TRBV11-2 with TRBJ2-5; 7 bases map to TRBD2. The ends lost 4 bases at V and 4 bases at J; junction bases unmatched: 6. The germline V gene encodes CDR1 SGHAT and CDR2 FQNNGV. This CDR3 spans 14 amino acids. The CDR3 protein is CASSWAASGETQYF. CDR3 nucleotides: TGTGCCAGCAGCTGGGCGGCTAGCGGAGAGACCCAGTACTTC.

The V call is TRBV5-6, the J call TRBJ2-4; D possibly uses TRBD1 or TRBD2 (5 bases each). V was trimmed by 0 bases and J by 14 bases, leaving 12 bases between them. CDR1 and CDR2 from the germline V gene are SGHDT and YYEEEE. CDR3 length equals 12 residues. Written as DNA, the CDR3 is TGTGCCAGCAGCTTGGAGGGGACCGGGGAGTACTTC. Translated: CASSLEGTGEYF.

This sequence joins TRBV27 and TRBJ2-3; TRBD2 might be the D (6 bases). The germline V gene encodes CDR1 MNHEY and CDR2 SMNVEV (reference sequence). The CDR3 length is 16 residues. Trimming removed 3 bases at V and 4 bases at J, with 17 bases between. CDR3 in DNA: TGTGCCAGCAGTTTCTCCGGAGGGGAACTATCAGATACGCAGTATTTT. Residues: CASSFSGGELSDTQYF.

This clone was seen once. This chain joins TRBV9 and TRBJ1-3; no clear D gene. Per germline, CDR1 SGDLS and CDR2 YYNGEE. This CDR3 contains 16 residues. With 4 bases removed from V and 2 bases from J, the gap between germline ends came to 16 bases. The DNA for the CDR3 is TGTGCCAGCAGCCCTGGGAAGGCAAGGGCTGGAAACACCATATATTTT. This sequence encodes CASSPGKARAGNTIYF.